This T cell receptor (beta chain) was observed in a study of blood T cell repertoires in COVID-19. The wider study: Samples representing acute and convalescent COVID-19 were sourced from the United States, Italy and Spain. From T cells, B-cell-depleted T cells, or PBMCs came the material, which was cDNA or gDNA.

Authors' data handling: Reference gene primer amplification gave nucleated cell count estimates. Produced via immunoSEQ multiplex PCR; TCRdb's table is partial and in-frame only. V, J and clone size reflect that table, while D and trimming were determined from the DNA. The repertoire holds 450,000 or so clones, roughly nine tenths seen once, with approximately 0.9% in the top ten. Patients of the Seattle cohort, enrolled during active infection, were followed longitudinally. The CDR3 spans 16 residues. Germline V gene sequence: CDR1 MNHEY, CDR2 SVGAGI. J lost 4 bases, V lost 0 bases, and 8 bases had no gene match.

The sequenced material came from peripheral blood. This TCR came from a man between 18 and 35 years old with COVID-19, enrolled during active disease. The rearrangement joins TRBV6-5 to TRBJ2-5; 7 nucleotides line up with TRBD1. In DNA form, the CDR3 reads TGTGCCAGCAGTTACTCTAACAGGGGTTTGGGAGAGACCCAGTACTTC. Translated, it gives CASSYSNRGLGETQYF.